The clone carrying this T cell receptor (beta chain) was detected only a few times. The source of the sample is a study of blood T cell repertoires in COVID-19. Study-wide context: The United States, Italy and Spain were the sources of the acute and convalescent COVID-19 samples. PBMCs, B-cell-depleted T cells, or T cells provided the cDNA or gDNA that made up the material.

CDR3 length: 16 residues. Germline V gene sequence: CDR1 MNHEY, CDR2 SVGEGT. With V trimmed by 3 bases and J by 10 bases, 7 bases remained unmatched. Methods used by the authors: Amplifying reference gene primers gave estimates of nucleated cell counts. The method was immunoSEQ multiplex PCR; TCRdb's version includes in-frame clones alone and lacks a portion of them. That table gives V, J and clone size, and the DNA gave D and trimming. Of under 130,000 clones listed, approximately 69% were seen once; the top ten hold about 6.5%. This chain connects TRBV6-2 or TRBV6-3 to TRBJ2-2, with 14 bases fitting TRBD2. Input material: peripheral blood. The receptor's source is a man at least 80 years old with acute or convalescent COVID-19. DNA of the CDR3: TGTGCCAGCAGTTATAGACTAGCGGGAGGGCCGGTGGAGCTGTTTTTT. It codes for CASSYRLAGGPVELFF.